This T cell receptor (beta chain) was identified during a study of T-cell reconstitution after alpha-beta-depleted transplantation in children. General observations from the study: As was reported, about two months after transplant, alpha-beta T cells came from several hundred expanded graft clones.

This sample's TCRbeta library carried unique molecular identifier barcodes. TCRdb reprocessed the PCR reads with MiXCR, giving one entry per CDR3 protein. The table includes 500,000 to 750,000 distinct CDR3 sequences, about an eighth detected once. Comments on this clonotype: Antigen specificity is unknown.

Germline assignment: CDR1 SGHRS and CDR2 YFSETQ. The length of the CDR3 is 15 residues. V shed 0 bases and J shed 0 bases, with 9 bases lying between them. This chain joins TRBV5-1 and TRBJ1-1; D gene ambiguous. The sequence derives from a male patient younger than 18 who had a stem cell transplant for acute myeloid leukemia, so the T cells may come from the graft donor. This specimen consisted of PBMCs, mostly from graft donor cells, obtained 360 days after TCRalphabeta/CD19-depleted stem cell transplant. CDR3 coding DNA: TGCGCCAGCAGCTTGGTCGACCCCCTGAACACTGAAGCTTTCTTT. Protein product: CASSLVDPLNTEAFF. Looking up the rest from reference TRBV5-1 and TRBJ1-1 gives the full variable domain: KAGVTQTPRYLIKTRGQQVTLSCSPISGHRSVSWYQQTPGQGLQFLFEYFSETQRNKGNFPGRFSGRQFSNSRSEMNVSTLELGDSALYLCASSLVDPLNTEAFFGQGTRLTVV.